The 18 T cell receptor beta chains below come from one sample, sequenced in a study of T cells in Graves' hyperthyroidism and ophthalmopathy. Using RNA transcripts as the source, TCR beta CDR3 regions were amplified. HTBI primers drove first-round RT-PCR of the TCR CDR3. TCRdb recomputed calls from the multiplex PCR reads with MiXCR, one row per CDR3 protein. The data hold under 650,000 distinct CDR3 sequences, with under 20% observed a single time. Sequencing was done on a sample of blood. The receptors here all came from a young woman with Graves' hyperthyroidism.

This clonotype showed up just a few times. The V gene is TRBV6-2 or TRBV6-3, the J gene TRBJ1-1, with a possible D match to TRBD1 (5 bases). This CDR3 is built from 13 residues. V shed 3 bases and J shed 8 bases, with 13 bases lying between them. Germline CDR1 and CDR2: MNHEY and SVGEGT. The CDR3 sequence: CASSYTPGREAFF. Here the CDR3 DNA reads TGTGCCAGCAGTTATACCCCGGGACGGGAAGCTTTCTTT.

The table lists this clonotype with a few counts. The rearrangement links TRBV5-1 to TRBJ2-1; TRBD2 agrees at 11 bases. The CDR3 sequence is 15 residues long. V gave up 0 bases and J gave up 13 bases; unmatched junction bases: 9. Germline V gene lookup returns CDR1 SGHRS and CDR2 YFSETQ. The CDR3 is CASSLELAGAPPQFF. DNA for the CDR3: TGCGCCAGCAGCTTGGAACTAGCGGGGGCCCCTCCACAGTTCTTC.

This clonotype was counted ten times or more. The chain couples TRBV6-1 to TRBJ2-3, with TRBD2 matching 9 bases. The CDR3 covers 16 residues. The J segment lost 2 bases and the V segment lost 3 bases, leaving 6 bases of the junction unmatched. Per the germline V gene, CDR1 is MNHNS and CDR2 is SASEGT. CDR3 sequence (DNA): TGTGCCAGCAGTGATCTAGCGGGGAGCTCCACAGATACGCAGTATTTT. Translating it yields CASSDLAGSSTDTQYF.

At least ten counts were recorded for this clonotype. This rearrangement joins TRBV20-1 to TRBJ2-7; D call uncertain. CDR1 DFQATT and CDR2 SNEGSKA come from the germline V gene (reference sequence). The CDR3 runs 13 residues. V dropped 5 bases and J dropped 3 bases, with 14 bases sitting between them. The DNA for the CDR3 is TGCAGTGCTTCCCCTACTTACCTCTACGAGCAGTACTTC. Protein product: CSASPTYLYEQYF.

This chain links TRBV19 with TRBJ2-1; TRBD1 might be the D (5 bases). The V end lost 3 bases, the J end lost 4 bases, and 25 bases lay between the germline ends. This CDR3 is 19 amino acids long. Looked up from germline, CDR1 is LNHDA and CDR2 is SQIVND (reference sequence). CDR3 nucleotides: TGTGCCAGTAGTATTTTGGGGCCAAACAGGATACGCCCTTACAATGAGCAGTTCTTC. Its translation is CASSILGPNRIRPYNEQFF.

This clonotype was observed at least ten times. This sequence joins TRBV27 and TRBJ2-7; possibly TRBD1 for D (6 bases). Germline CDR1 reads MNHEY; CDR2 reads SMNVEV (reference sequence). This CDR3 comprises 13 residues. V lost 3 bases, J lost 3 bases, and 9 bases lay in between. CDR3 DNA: TGTGCCAGCAGTTTTGACAGGAACTACGAGCAGTACTTC. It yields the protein CASSFDRNYEQYF.

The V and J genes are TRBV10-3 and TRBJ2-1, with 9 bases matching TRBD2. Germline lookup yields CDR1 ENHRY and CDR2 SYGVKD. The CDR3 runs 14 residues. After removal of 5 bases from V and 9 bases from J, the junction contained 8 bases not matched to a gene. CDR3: CAISLGLARGEQFF. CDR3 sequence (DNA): TGTGCCATCAGTTTGGGACTAGCAAGGGGTGAGCAGTTCTTC.

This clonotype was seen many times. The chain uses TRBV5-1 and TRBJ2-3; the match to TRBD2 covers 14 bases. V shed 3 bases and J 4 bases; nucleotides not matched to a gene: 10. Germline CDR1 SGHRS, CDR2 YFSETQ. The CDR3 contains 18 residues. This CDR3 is CASSSSSRLAGGADTQYF. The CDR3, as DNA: TGCGCCAGCAGCTCTTCTTCCAGACTAGCGGGAGGGGCAGATACGCAGTATTTT.

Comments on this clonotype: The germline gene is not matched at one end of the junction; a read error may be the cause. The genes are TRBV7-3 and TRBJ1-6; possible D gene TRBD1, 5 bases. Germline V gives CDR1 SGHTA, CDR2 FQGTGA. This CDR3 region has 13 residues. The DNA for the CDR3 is TGTGCCAGCAGCACCGGGGACTTTTCATCCCTCCACTTT. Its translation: CASSTGDFSSLHF.

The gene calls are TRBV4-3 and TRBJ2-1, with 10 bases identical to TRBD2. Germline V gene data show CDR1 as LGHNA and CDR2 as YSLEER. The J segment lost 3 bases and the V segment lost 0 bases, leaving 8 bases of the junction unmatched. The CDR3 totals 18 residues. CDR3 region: CASSQDWLAGDVYNEQFF. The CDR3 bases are TGCGCCAGCAGCCAAGATTGGCTAGCGGGAGACGTCTACAATGAGCAGTTCTTC.

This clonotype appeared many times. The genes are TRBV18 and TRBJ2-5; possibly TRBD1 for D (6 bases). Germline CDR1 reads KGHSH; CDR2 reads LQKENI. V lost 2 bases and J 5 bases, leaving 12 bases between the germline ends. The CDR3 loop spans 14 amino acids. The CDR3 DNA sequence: TGTGCCAGCTCACCAGAACAGGGAGCGGAGACCCAGTACTTC. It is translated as CASSPEQGAETQYF. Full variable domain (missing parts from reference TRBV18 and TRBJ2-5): NAGVMQNPRHLVRRRGQEARLRCSPMKGHSHVYWYRQLPEEGLKFMVYLQKENIIDESGMPKERFSAEFPKEGPSILRIQQVVRGDSAAYFCASSPEQGAETQYFGPGTRLLVL.

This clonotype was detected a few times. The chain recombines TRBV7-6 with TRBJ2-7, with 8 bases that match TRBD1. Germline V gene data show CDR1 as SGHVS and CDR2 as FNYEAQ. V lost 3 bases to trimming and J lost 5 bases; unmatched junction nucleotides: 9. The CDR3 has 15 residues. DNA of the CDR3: TGTGCCAGCAGCTTTGACAGGGGCGACACCCACGAGCAGTACTTC. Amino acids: CASSFDRGDTHEQYF.

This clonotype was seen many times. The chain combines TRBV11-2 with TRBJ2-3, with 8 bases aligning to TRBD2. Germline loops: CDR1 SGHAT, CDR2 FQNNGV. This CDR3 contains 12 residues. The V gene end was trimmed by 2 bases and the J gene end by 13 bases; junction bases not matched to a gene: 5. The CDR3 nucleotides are TGTGCCAGCAGCTTACGGACTAGCATTGAGTATTTT. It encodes CASSLRTSIEYF.

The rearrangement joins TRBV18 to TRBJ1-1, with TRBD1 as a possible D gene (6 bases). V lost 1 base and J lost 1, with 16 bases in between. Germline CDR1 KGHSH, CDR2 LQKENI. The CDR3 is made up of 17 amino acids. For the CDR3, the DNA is TGTGCCAGCTCACCACAGGTGGCCGGGACACCGAACACTGAAGCTTTCTTT. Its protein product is CASSPQVAGTPNTEAFF.

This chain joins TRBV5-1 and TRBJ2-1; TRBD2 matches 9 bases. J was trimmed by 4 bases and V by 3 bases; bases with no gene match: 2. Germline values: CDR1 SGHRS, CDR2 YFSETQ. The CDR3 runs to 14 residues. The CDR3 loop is CASSSRGGYNEQFF. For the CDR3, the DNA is TGCGCCAGCAGCTCGCGGGGGGGATACAATGAGCAGTTCTTC. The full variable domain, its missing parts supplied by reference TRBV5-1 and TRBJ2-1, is KAGVTQTPRYLIKTRGQQVTLSCSPISGHRSVSWYQQTPGQGLQFLFEYFSETQRNKGNFPGRFSGRQFSNSRSEMNVSTLELGDSALYLCASSSRGGYNEQFFGPGTRLTVL.

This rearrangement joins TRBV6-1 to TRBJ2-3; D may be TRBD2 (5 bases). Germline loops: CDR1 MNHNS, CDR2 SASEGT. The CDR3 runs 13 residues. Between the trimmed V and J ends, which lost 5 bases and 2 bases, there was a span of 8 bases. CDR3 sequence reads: CASSTGFTDTQYF. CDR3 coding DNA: TGTGCCAGCAGTACGGGGTTCACAGATACGCAGTATTTT.

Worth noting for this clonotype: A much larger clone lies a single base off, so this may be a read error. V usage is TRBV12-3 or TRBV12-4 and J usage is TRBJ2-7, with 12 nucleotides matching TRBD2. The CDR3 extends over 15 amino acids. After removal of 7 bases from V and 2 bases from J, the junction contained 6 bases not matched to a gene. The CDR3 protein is CASTTGLAGTYEQYF. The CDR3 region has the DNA TGTGCCAGCACCACCGGACTAGCGGGAACCTACGAGCAGTACTTC.

The CDR3 loop is CASSQDQERETQYF. CDR3 bases: TGCGCCAGCAGCCAAGATCAAGAAAGAGAGACCCAGTACTTC. The chain links TRBV4-1 to TRBJ2-5, with D unresolved. The CDR3 has 14 residues. V was trimmed by 0 bases and J by 4 bases, leaving 9 bases between them. Germline loops: CDR1 MGHRA, CDR2 YSYEKL.